A single sample gave rise to the 13 T cell receptor beta chains below, sequenced in a study of cytomegalovirus exposure and HLA in healthy donors. PCR employed 60 Vbeta and 13 Jbeta primers. Produced via immunoSEQ multiplex PCR; TCRdb's table is partial and in-frame only. Of 30,000 to 35,000 clones in the sample, 75% to 85% were seen once. The sample taken for sequencing was PBMCs. These receptors were collected from a male donor in good health and CMV-seronegative.

The chain employs TRBV6-1 and TRBJ1-2, with TRBD1 identical over 7 bases. This CDR3 spans 13 amino acids. V was clipped by 3 bases and J by 2 bases; unmatched bases: 0. The germline V gene encodes CDR1 MNHNS and CDR2 SASEGT. The CDR3 nucleotides read TGTGCCAGCAGTGAGACAGGGAACTATGGCTACACCTTC. Protein product: CASSETGNYGYTF.

V and J are TRBV19 and TRBJ2-3, with 9 bases that match TRBD2. The CDR3 has 14 amino acids. The V segment lost 8 bases and the J segment 6 bases; nucleotides outside the gene matches: 9. CDR1 LNHDA and CDR2 SQIVND come from the germline V gene (reference sequence). DNA of the CDR3: TGTGCCAGTTCTTTAGCGGGAGTATCTGATACGCAGTATTTT. This codes for CASSLAGVSDTQYF.

This rearrangement joins TRBV6-4 to TRBJ1-1, with 9 nucleotides matching TRBD1. Germline V CDR1 and CDR2: MRHNA, SNTAGT. The CDR3 is 14 residues long. Unmatched junction bases numbered 3, after V lost 6 bases and J lost 1 base. CDR3 DNA: TGTGCCAGCAGGGGGACAGGGCGGAACACTGAAGCTTTCTTT. Encoded protein: CASRGTGRNTEAFF.

This chain uses TRBV11-1 with TRBJ2-7; 10 bases agree with TRBD1. Germline V gene sequence: CDR1 SGHAT, CDR2 FQDESV (reference sequence). This CDR3 comprises 14 residues. The V segment lost 3 bases and the J segment 5 bases; nucleotides outside the gene matches: 4. CDR3 coding DNA: TGTGCCAGCAGCTTGTCGACAGGGGGCAACGAGCAGTACTTC. It yields the protein CASSLSTGGNEQYF.

This clone has only a few counts. The chain recombines TRBV2 with TRBJ1-5, with D possibly TRBD1 on 5 matching bases. V lost 6 bases, J lost 6 bases, and 9 bases lay in between. CDR1 and CDR2 from the germline V gene are SNHLY and FYNNEI. CDR3 length: 12 amino acids. The CDR3 DNA follows: TGTGCCAGCAGGGGTGACAGTCAGCCCCAGCATTTT. Translating it yields CASRGDSQPQHF.

This clone was recorded once. The V call is TRBV6-5, the J call TRBJ1-2, with 9 bases matching TRBD1. CDR3 length: 16 residues. J gave up 0 bases and V 0 bases, and 2 bases lay outside the gene matches. Germline V lookup: CDR1 MNHEY, CDR2 SVGAGI. CDR3: CASSYSRDRANYGYTF. The CDR3 region has the DNA TGTGCCAGCAGTTACTCTAGGGACAGGGCTAACTATGGCTACACCTTC.

The genes are TRBV2 and TRBJ1-1; D is perhaps TRBD1 (6 bases). Germline V gene lookup returns CDR1 SNHLY and CDR2 FYNNEI. V dropped 10 bases and J dropped 0 bases, with 12 bases sitting between them. CDR3 length equals 13 residues. The CDR3 sequence is CATQQGMNTEAFF. The CDR3 nucleotides read TGTGCCACCCAACAGGGTATGAACACTGAAGCTTTCTTT.

This clone was observed once. This chain joins TRBV9 and TRBJ1-1; D not certain. CDR1 and CDR2 from the germline V gene are SGDLS and YYNGEE. Between the trimmed V and J ends, which lost 0 bases and 5 bases, there was a span of 8 bases. The CDR3 is 13 residues long. The CDR3 sequence is CASSVVAKTEAFF. Here the CDR3 DNA reads TGTGCCAGCAGCGTAGTGGCCAAAACTGAAGCTTTCTTT.

This clone was seen only a few times. The chain is built from TRBV6-5 and TRBJ1-1; 8 nucleotides line up with TRBD1. The junction had 4 bases not matched to a gene; V was cut back by 6 bases and J by 4 bases. The V gene's germline CDR1 is MNHEY and CDR2 SVGAGI. This CDR3 region has 13 residues. The chain's CDR3 is CASRQGVSTEAFF. The CDR3 DNA follows: TGTGCCAGCAGACAGGGGGTTAGCACTGAAGCTTTCTTT.

This clone was counted a single time. V usage is TRBV28 and J usage is TRBJ2-3, with D possibly TRBD2 on 5 matching bases. The CDR3 loop spans 13 amino acids. CDR1 is MDHEN, CDR2 SYDVKM, per germline. V was trimmed by 8 bases and J by 2 bases, leaving 11 bases between them. Here the CDR3 DNA reads TGTGCCAGCCGGGAAGGAACCACAGATACGCAGTATTTT. It encodes CASREGTTDTQYF.

The chain is built from TRBV6-5 and TRBJ2-5; 7 positions agree with TRBD1. The J call may be wrong; the DNA end is better matched by TRBJ2-7. This CDR3 region has 14 residues. CDR1 and CDR2 (germline): MNHEY, SVGAGI. CDR3 loop: CASSYDRDGYEQYF. CDR3 in DNA: TGTGCCAGCAGTTACGACAGGGATGGGTACGAGCAGTACTTC.

This clone was counted once. This chain connects TRBV4-1 to TRBJ1-2; D is uncertain. Germline CDR1 is MGHRA and CDR2 is YSYEKL. This CDR3 spans 12 amino acids. V was clipped by 6 bases and J by 4 bases, with 9 bases between them. The CDR3 region is CASRSGSYGYTF. The DNA for the CDR3 is TGCGCCAGCAGATCAGGTAGCTATGGCTACACCTTC.

This sequence joins TRBV7-9 and TRBJ1-1; TRBD1 agrees at 11 bases. V lost 2 bases and J lost 1; bases outside the gene matches: 3. This CDR3 has 16 residues. In germline, CDR1 is SEHNR, CDR2 FQNEAQ (reference sequence). CDR3 loop: CASSLRGTGGNTEAFF. The CDR3 nucleotides are TGTGCCAGCAGCTTAAGAGGGACAGGGGGGAACACTGAAGCTTTCTTT.